These 17 T cell receptor beta chains originate from one sample sequenced in a study of T-cell reconstitution after alpha-beta-depleted transplantation in children. Researchers prepared the TCRbeta library using unique molecular identifiers, the study reports. MiXCR, run by TCRdb on the PCR reads, gives a single entry per CDR3 protein. The repertoire holds 500,000 to 650,000 distinct CDR3 sequences, with 10% to 15% as singletons. This specimen consisted of PBMCs, mostly from graft donor cells, obtained 360 days after TCRalphabeta/CD19-depleted stem cell transplant. The receptors stem from a male patient under 18 who had a stem cell transplant for acute myeloid leukemia, so the T cells may come from the graft donor.

This clonotype was counted ten times or more. J is TRBJ2-7 and V is TRBV28; D unclear. Trimming cost V 6 bases and J 0 bases, with 15 bases left between them. There are 15 residues in the CDR3. Germline lookup yields CDR1 MDHEN and CDR2 SYDVKM. CDR3 protein: CASSPEGRSSYEQYF. Here the CDR3 DNA reads TGTGCCAGCAGCCCGGAAGGGCGAAGCTCCTACGAGCAGTACTTC.

Many counts were recorded for this clonotype. The rearrangement uses TRBV18 and TRBJ1-1; D unresolved. The germline V gene encodes CDR1 KGHSH and CDR2 LQKENI. The CDR3 runs to 18 residues. Trimming stripped 6 bases from V and 5 bases from J, with 28 bases between. The CDR3 coding sequence is TGTGCCAGCTCGCAGACCCAGGTTCTCCCCGTGAACACGACTGAAGCTTTCTTT. It codes for CASSQTQVLPVNTTEAFF.

The sample holds many counts of this clonotype. This rearrangement joins TRBV5-8 to TRBJ2-4, with unresolved D. The CDR3 contains 15 residues. The V end was cut by 1 base, the J end by 6 bases, with 14 bases between. The germline gives CDR1 SGHTS, CDR2 YDEGEE. CDR3 amino acids: CASSLSEGSGNIQYF. CDR3 in DNA: TGTGCCAGCAGCTTGAGTGAAGGAAGTGGAAACATTCAGTACTTC.

V and J are TRBV14 and TRBJ2-2; D tentatively fits TRBD1 or TRBD2 (5 bases each). With 5 bases removed from V and 1 base from J, the gap between germline ends came to 20 bases. The CDR3 extends over 18 amino acids. CDR1 and CDR2 (germline): SGHDN, FVKESK. CDR3 region: CASSFKIVGPKNTGELFF. Here the CDR3 DNA reads TGTGCCAGCAGCTTCAAAATAGTGGGACCCAAGAACACCGGGGAGCTGTTTTTT.

The V and J genes are TRBV6-1 and TRBJ2-2, with D hard to call. Germline V gives CDR1 MNHNS, CDR2 SASEGT. The CDR3 sequence is 14 residues long. V lost 9 bases and J 3 bases, leaving 14 bases between the germline ends. CDR3: CASKMRRDTGELFF. The CDR3 DNA follows: TGTGCCAGTAAGATGAGACGTGACACCGGGGAGCTGTTTTTT.

The chain recombines TRBV19 with TRBJ2-5; tentative D call: TRBD2 (5 bases). Trimming took off 10 bases at V and 5 bases at J, with 20 bases between the two ends. Germline CDR1 and CDR2: LNHDA and SQIVND (reference sequence). The CDR3 runs 14 residues. The CDR3 loop reads CATSTWGLAETQYF. CDR3 DNA: TGTGCCACTTCCACGTGGGGTCTAGCCGAGACCCAGTACTTC.

This clonotype was seen only a few times. This chain connects TRBV28 to TRBJ2-5; D gene unclear. The V end was cut by 8 bases, the J end by 1 base, with 8 bases between. Germline CDR1 reads MDHEN; CDR2 reads SYDVKM. The CDR3 has 12 residues. CDR3 coding DNA: TGTGCCAGCCGGACCGTCCAAGAGACCCAGTACTTC. Residues: CASRTVQETQYF.

This clonotype was counted only a few times. V gene TRBV20-1 combines with J gene TRBJ2-7; tentative D call: TRBD2 (5 bases). V dropped 0 bases and J dropped 0 bases, with 12 bases sitting between them. Germline V lookup: CDR1 DFQATT, CDR2 SNEGSKA (reference sequence). CDR3 length equals 15 residues. CDR3 sequence reads: CSARDQRQSSYEQYF. CDR3 bases: TGCAGTGCTAGAGATCAGCGGCAAAGCTCCTACGAGCAGTACTTC.

This chain uses TRBV15 with TRBJ2-1; 9 nucleotides agree with TRBD2. This CDR3 comprises 19 residues. Per germline, CDR1 LNHNV and CDR2 YYDKDF (reference sequence). The V and J ends lost 1 base and 1 base, in that order; junction bases with no gene match: 11. The CDR3, as DNA: TGTGCCACCAGCAGAGTTTCGGGCGGGAGGGCCAGGTCCTACAATGAGCAGTTCTTC. This encodes CATSRVSGGRARSYNEQFF.

This chain joins TRBV15 and TRBJ2-7; D may correspond to TRBD1 or TRBD2 (5 bases each). V dropped 9 bases and J dropped 7 bases, with 19 bases sitting between them. The CDR3 spans 13 residues. Per the germline V gene, CDR1 is LNHNV and CDR2 is YYDKDF (reference sequence). CDR3 DNA sequence: TGTGCCACAGGGGAACGTTCTACGGGGGAGCAGTACTTC. Protein product: CATGERSTGEQYF.

This clonotype came up many times. The gene calls are TRBV12-3 or TRBV12-4 and TRBJ2-3; 10 bases align to TRBD2. The CDR3 runs 16 residues. With 3 bases clipped from V and 5 bases from J, the junction kept 8 bases outside the gene matches. The CDR3 region is CASSFWTSGQGDTQYF. CDR3 sequence (DNA): TGTGCCAGCAGTTTCTGGACTAGCGGCCAGGGAGATACGCAGTATTTT.

This clonotype has at least ten counts. This chain connects TRBV29-1 to TRBJ1-2, with TRBD1 as a possible D gene (5 bases). V was trimmed by 0 bases and J by 5 bases, leaving 22 bases between them. Germline-derived CDR1 and CDR2 are SQVTM and ANQGSEA. This CDR3 is built from 17 residues. CDR3 DNA: TGCAGCGTTGAAGATCAGCGGTTGCTGGGGCTGGGGTATGGCTACACCTTC. Translating gives CSVEDQRLLGLGYGYTF.

The CDR3 loop is CASRITSGGDTQYF. The CDR3 DNA follows: TGTGCCAGCAGGATAACTAGCGGGGGAGATACGCAGTATTTT. V gene TRBV6-1 combines with J gene TRBJ2-3; 11 bases are a match to TRBD2. The CDR3 length is 14 residues. Trimming took 6 bases from V and 5 from J; bases not matched to a gene: 4. Germline V gene data show CDR1 as MNHNS and CDR2 as SASEGT.

The chain employs TRBV28 and TRBJ2-6; D gene ambiguous. Germline loops: CDR1 MDHEN, CDR2 SYDVKM. This CDR3 spans 15 amino acids. The V and J ends lost 5 bases and 2 bases respectively, with 10 bases between them. CDR3 bases: TGTGCCAGCAGTCTCAAGACGCCTGGGGCCAACGTCCTGACTTTC. It specifies CASSLKTPGANVLTF. Combining the CDR3 with reference TRBV28 and TRBJ2-6 gives the whole variable domain DVKVTQSSRYLVKRTGEKVFLECVQDMDHENMFWYRQDPGLGLRLIYFSYDVKMKEKGDIPEGYSVSREKKERFSLILESASTNQTSMYLCASSLKTPGANVLTFGAGSRLTVL.

The chain couples TRBV29-1 to TRBJ2-3, with D perhaps being TRBD1 or TRBD2 (6 bases each). CDR3 size: 13 residues. Germline V gives CDR1 SQVTM, CDR2 ANQGSEA. V lost 8 bases and J 0 bases, leaving 12 bases between the germline ends. CDR3 in DNA: TGCAGCCTGGGGGGCCGAAGCACAGATACGCAGTATTTT. Residues: CSLGGRSTDTQYF.

This chain links TRBV12-3 or TRBV12-4 with TRBJ2-7, with D perhaps given as TRBD1 or TRBD2 (5 bases each). The CDR3 runs to 15 residues. V gave up 6 bases and J gave up 3 bases, with 18 bases separating them. CDR3 bases: TGTGCCAGCAGGCGCCAGGGACGGGATCGCTACGAGCAGTACTTC. Residues: CASRRQGRDRYEQYF.

This clonotype was found a few times. This chain joins TRBV6-5 and TRBJ2-7; TRBD2 is a possible D gene (7 bases). V was pared by 1 base and J by 0 bases, with 16 bases between. CDR1 MNHEY and CDR2 SVGAGI come from the germline V gene. CDR3 length: 17 amino acids. CDR3 DNA sequence: TGTGCCAGCAGTTACTACCAAGGGGGGGGGAGCTCCTACGAGCAGTACTTC. Its translation is CASSYYQGGGSSYEQYF.